Below, 10 T cell receptor beta chains from the same sample are listed, as sequenced in a study of ipilimumab plus nivolumab after autologous stem cell transplantation. Produced via immunoSEQ multiplex PCR; TCRdb's table is partial and in-frame only. The sample lists 9,500 to 10,000 clones, almost 70% seen once, with around 21% in the top ten. This specimen was PBMCs, taken in a trial of ipilimumab plus nivolumab as post-transplant consolidation. The receptors come from a female donor with multiple myeloma.

The chain uses TRBV2 and TRBJ1-5; TRBD1 might be the D (5 bases). Germline V gene sequence: CDR1 SNHLY, CDR2 FYNNEI. V was cut by 6 bases and J by 7 bases, with 16 bases left in between. CDR3 length: 14 amino acids. CDR3 sequence (DNA): TGTGCCAGCAGGGCAGGGTCGGGGGGGCAGCCCCAGCATTTT. Protein: CASRAGSGGQPQHF.

This rearrangement joins TRBV28 to TRBJ2-2, with D possibly being TRBD1 (6 bases). Between the trimmed V and J ends, which lost 6 bases and 1 base, there was a span of 15 bases. The germline V gene encodes CDR1 MDHEN and CDR2 SYDVKM. The CDR3 contains 16 residues. Here the CDR3 reads CASRPYRVGNTGELFF. In nucleotides, the CDR3 is TGTGCCAGCAGGCCCTACAGGGTCGGGAACACCGGGGAGCTGTTTTTT. The variable domain in full, with the rest retrieved from reference TRBV28 and TRBJ2-2, is DVKVTQSSRYLVKRTGEKVFLECVQDMDHENMFWYRQDPGLGLRLIYFSYDVKMKEKGDIPEGYSVSREKKERFSLILESASTNQTSMYLCASRPYRVGNTGELFFGEGSRLTVL.

The genes are TRBV11-3 and TRBJ2-2; the D gene is possibly TRBD1 (5 bases). V lost 1 base and J 5 bases, leaving 11 bases between the germline ends. The length of the CDR3 is 15 residues. The germline V gene has CDR1 SGHNT and CDR2 YENEEA. The CDR3 DNA sequence: TGTGCCAGCAGCTTAGTAGGGGTAGGAACCGGGGAGCTGTTTTTT. Amino acids: CASSLVGVGTGELFF. Supplemented by reference TRBV11-3 and TRBJ2-2, the full variable domain reads EAGVVQSPRYKIIEKKQPVAFWCNPISGHNTLYWYLQNLGQGPELLIRYENEEAVDDSQLPKDRFSAERLKGVDSTLKIQPAELGDSAVYLCASSLVGVGTGELFFGEGSRLTVL.

The chain carries TRBV5-1 and TRBJ2-3; 11 nucleotides align to TRBD1. V gave up 2 bases and J gave up 5 bases; unmatched junction bases: 1. The CDR3 runs to 14 residues. Germline CDR1 and CDR2: SGHRS and YFSETQ. CDR3 region: CASSFGTGGDTQYF. Here the CDR3 DNA reads TGCGCCAGCAGCTTCGGGACAGGGGGAGATACGCAGTATTTT.

This chain joins TRBV2 and TRBJ2-6; D is perhaps TRBD2 (7 bases). In germline, CDR1 is SNHLY, CDR2 FYNNEI. This CDR3 comprises 15 residues. The V gene lost 7 bases and the J gene lost 3 bases, with 13 bases spanning the gap. CDR3: CASIRGALGANVLTF. The CDR3, as DNA: TGTGCCAGCATCCGGGGGGCGCTTGGGGCCAACGTCCTGACTTTC. The full variable domain, completed using reference TRBV2 and TRBJ2-6, is EPEVTQTPSHQVTQMGQEVILRCVPISNHLYFYWYRQILGQKVEFLVSFYNNEISEKSEIFDDQFSVERPDGSNFTLKIRSTKLEDSAMYFCASIRGALGANVLTFGAGSRLTVL.

The chain combines TRBV7-2 with TRBJ1-1, with TRBD1 matching 8 bases. The CDR3 loop spans 12 amino acids. V was clipped by 4 bases and J by 6 bases; unmatched bases: 1. Germline lookup yields CDR1 SGHTA and CDR2 FQGNSA. CDR3 sequence: CASSSQGAEAFF. The DNA for the CDR3 is TGTGCCAGCAGCTCACAGGGGGCTGAAGCTTTCTTT.

The CDR3 sequence is CASSADRGSETQYF. For the CDR3, the DNA is TGTGCCAGCAGCGCTGACAGGGGATCCGAGACCCAGTACTTC. The chain combines TRBV7-2 with TRBJ2-5; 8 bases fit TRBD1. Germline values: CDR1 SGHTA, CDR2 FQGNSA. The CDR3 length is 14 residues. V shed 5 bases, J shed 5 bases, and the junction held 7 bases outside the gene matches. Drawing the rest from reference TRBV7-2 and TRBJ2-5, the complete variable domain is GAGVSQSPSNKVTEKGKDVELRCDPISGHTALYWYRQSLGQGLEFLIYFQGNSAPDKSGLPSDRFSAERTGGSVSTLTIQRTQQEDSAVYLCASSADRGSETQYFGPGTRLLVL.

V and J are TRBV11-1 and TRBJ2-5; D remains unclear. The CDR3 contains 14 residues. The V gene lost 4 bases and the J gene lost 4 bases, with 13 bases spanning the gap. The germline V gene encodes CDR1 SGHAT and CDR2 FQDESV (reference sequence). This CDR3 is CASSSTSWGETQYF. CDR3 DNA sequence: TGTGCCAGCAGCTCGACGTCGTGGGGAGAGACCCAGTACTTC. Looking up the rest from reference TRBV11-1 and TRBJ2-5 gives the full variable domain: EAEVAQSPRYKITEKSQAVAFWCDPISGHATLYWYRQILGQGPELLVQFQDESVVDDSQLPKDRFSAERLKGVDSTLKIQPAELGDSAMYLCASSSTSWGETQYFGPGTRLLVL.

This chain links TRBV18 with TRBJ2-7; D gene ambiguous. The CDR3 is made up of 14 amino acids. V was trimmed by 2 bases and J by 6 bases, leaving 14 bases between them. CDR1 is KGHSH, CDR2 LQKENI, per germline. The CDR3 nucleotides are TGTGCCAGCTCACCAAGTTCCCCTTTAAGCGAGCAGTACTTC. Encoded protein: CASSPSSPLSEQYF.

This clone is classed as medium-sized. The chain is built from TRBV6-1 and TRBJ2-1, with 11 bases matching TRBD2. J gave up 8 bases and V 3 bases, and 9 bases lay outside the gene matches. This CDR3 spans 16 amino acids. Germline values: CDR1 MNHNS, CDR2 SASEGT. The CDR3 DNA reads TGTGCCAGCAGTGACACTAGCGGGAGTTGGGTGGATGAGCAGTTCTTC. The encoded protein is CASSDTSGSWVDEQFF.